Listed here is a single T cell receptor beta chain. The data belong to a study of glioma-infiltrating T cells after dendritic cell vaccination. Input was around 2 ug genomic DNA, or all available if less. The primer mix had 60 V beta and 13 J beta primers. Produced via immunoSEQ multiplex PCR; TCRdb's table is partial and in-frame only. The sample records 2,400 or so clones, approximately 85% being singletons. Time point noted: after dendritic cell vaccination, including at tumor progression/relapse. Autologous tumor lysate was loaded overnight onto monocyte-derived dendritic cells grown 6 to 7 days with IL-4 and GM-CSF. The CDR3 is 18 residues long. Germline V gene lookup returns CDR1 SGHVS and CDR2 FQNEAQ. V lost 1 base and J 0 bases, leaving 17 bases between the germline ends.

The J gene is TRBJ2-3, the V gene TRBV7-8, with D possibly TRBD2 on 6 matching bases. This TCR came from a human donor with glioblastoma. Sequencing was performed on tumor tissue, taken after dendritic cell vaccination. The CDR3 region is CASSLVPGGAPSTDTQYF. As DNA, the CDR3 is TGTGCCAGCAGCTTAGTCCCTGGCGGGGCCCCTAGCACAGATACGCAGTATTTT. Supplemented by reference TRBV7-8 and TRBJ2-3, the full variable domain reads GAGVSQSPRYKVAKRGQDVALRCDPISGHVSLFWYQQALGQGPEFLTYFQNEAQLDKSGLPSDRFFAERPEGSVSTLKIQRTQQEDSAVYLCASSLVPGGAPSTDTQYFGPGTRLTVL.